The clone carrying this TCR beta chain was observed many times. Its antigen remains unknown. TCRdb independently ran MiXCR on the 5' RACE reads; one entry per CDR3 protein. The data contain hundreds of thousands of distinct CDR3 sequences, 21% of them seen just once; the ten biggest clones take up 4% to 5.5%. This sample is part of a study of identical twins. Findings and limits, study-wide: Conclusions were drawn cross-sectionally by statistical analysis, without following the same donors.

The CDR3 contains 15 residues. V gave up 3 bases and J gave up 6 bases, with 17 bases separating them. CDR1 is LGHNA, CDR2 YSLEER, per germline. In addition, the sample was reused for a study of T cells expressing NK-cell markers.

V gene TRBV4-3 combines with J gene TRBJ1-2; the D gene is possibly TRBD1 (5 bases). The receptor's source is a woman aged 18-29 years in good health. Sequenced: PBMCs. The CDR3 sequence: CASSQLGTGGDGYTF. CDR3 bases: TGCGCCAGCAGCCAGCTAGGGACGGGGGGTGATGGCTACACCTTC.